The 18 T cell receptor beta chains listed next were all sequenced from one sample in a study of blood T cell repertoires in COVID-19. Clones were read by immunoSEQ multiplex PCR, and TCRdb kept only the in-frame ones, dropping some. The profile covers 160,000 or so clones, with 80% appearing a single time and less than 4% taken by the ten largest. The sequenced sample consisted of PBMCs or T cells enriched from blood (not recorded which). All receptors come from a woman in her fifties or sixties who had recovered from COVID-19.

The CDR3 bases are TGTGCCAGCAGGGGACTAGCGGAGACCCAGTACTTC. The encoded protein is CASRGLAETQYF. The chain recombines TRBV6-5 with TRBJ2-5, with TRBD2 identical over 10 bases. The CDR3 extends over 12 amino acids. Germline lookup yields CDR1 MNHEY and CDR2 SVGAGI. V shed 6 bases, J shed 5 bases, and the junction held 0 bases outside the gene matches.

The CDR3 is CASGTGGNYGYTF. The CDR3 DNA follows: TGTGCCAGCGGGACAGGGGGCAACTATGGCTACACCTTC. This sequence joins TRBV19 and TRBJ1-2; 12 bases match TRBD1. The CDR3 covers 13 residues. With 9 bases clipped from V and 2 bases from J, the junction kept 1 base outside the gene matches. The V gene's germline CDR1 is LNHDA and CDR2 SQIVND (reference sequence).

J is TRBJ2-3 and V is TRBV18; D may be TRBD1 or TRBD2 (5 bases each). The germline V gene has CDR1 KGHSH and CDR2 LQKENI. Trimming removed 5 bases from V and 4 bases from J, with 16 bases in between. This CDR3 comprises 15 residues. CDR3 DNA: TGTGCCAGCTCAACACGGGGCCCGCGTGCAGATACGCAGTATTTT. Translating gives CASSTRGPRADTQYF.

This clone has a single count. The rearrangement joins TRBV19 to TRBJ1-2; TRBD1 matches 10 bases. The V gene's germline CDR1 is LNHDA and CDR2 SQIVND (reference sequence). The CDR3 extends over 16 amino acids. Trimming took 4 bases from V and 7 from J; bases not matched to a gene: 12. CDR3 nucleotide sequence: TGTGCCAGTAGTAAACTCTGGGGACAGGGGTTAAGTGGCTACACCTTC. Amino acids: CASSKLWGQGLSGYTF.

The V gene is TRBV7-2, the J gene TRBJ2-1; the match to TRBD2 covers 9 bases. With 6 bases clipped from V and 4 bases from J, the junction kept 7 bases outside the gene matches. The length of the CDR3 is 15 residues. From germline, CDR1 is SGHTA and CDR2 FQGNSA. This chain's CDR3 is CASSRLAVSYNEQFF. CDR3 coding DNA: TGTGCCAGCAGTCGACTAGCGGTGTCATACAATGAGCAGTTCTTC.

This clone was observed a single time. The chain uses TRBV11-2 and TRBJ2-7, with 9 bases aligning to TRBD1. The germline CDR1 and CDR2 sequences are SGHAT and FQNNGV. CDR3 length: 14 amino acids. Trimming cost V 1 base and J 4 bases; bases outside gene matches: 2. The CDR3 DNA is TGTGCCAGCAGCTTAGTGGACAGGGGATACGAGCAGTACTTC. This translates into CASSLVDRGYEQYF. The entire variable domain, with the rest obtained from reference TRBV11-2 and TRBJ2-7, is as follows: EAGVAQSPRYKIIEKRQSVAFWCNPISGHATLYWYQQILGQGPKLLIQFQNNGVVDDSQLPKDRFSAERLKGVDSTLKIQPAKLEDSAVYLCASSLVDRGYEQYFGPGTRLTVT.

The chain combines TRBV12-3 or TRBV12-4 with TRBJ2-2, with a tentative D call TRBD2 (6 bases). Trimming removed 5 bases from V and 11 bases from J, with 12 bases in between. The CDR3 totals 12 residues. This CDR3 is CASSPRGNELFF. DNA for the CDR3: TGTGCCAGCAGTCCCCGGGGGAACGAGCTGTTTTTT.

The J gene is TRBJ2-1, the V gene TRBV20-1; D remains ambiguous. This CDR3 has 10 amino acids. Germline V gene data show CDR1 as DFQATT and CDR2 as SNEGSKA (reference sequence). The ends were cut back, 6 bases at V and 4 bases at J, with 4 bases in the middle. CDR3: CSAAYNEQFF. The CDR3 DNA sequence: TGCAGTGCGGCTTACAATGAGCAGTTCTTC.

This chain links TRBV28 with TRBJ1-2; D uncertain. Germline V gene data show CDR1 as MDHEN and CDR2 as SYDVKM. With 6 bases removed from V and 4 bases from J, the gap between germline ends came to 12 bases. The CDR3 has 13 amino acids. In nucleotides, the CDR3 is TGTGCCAGCAGCCTAGACCCCCGCTATGGCTACACCTTC. It yields the protein CASSLDPRYGYTF.

This chain uses TRBV5-1 with TRBJ1-3, with D maybe TRBD1 (6 bases). V lost 4 bases and J lost 4, with 18 bases in between. The CDR3 has 16 residues. Germline CDR1 SGHRS, CDR2 YFSETQ. The DNA for the CDR3 is TGCGCCAGCAGCCCGTCCCGGGACATGAACGGAAACACCATATATTTT. Its translation: CASSPSRDMNGNTIYF.

J is TRBJ1-1 and V is TRBV7-2; D possibly corresponds to TRBD1 (6 bases). The germline V and J ends were trimmed by 5 bases and 6 bases, with 22 bases remaining between them. CDR3 length equals 16 residues. Germline V gene data show CDR1 as SGHTA and CDR2 as FQGNSA. CDR3 sequence: CASSVGTFPIWAEAFF. The CDR3 coding sequence is TGTGCCAGCAGCGTAGGGACATTCCCCATTTGGGCTGAAGCTTTCTTT.

The CDR3 region is CASSRTTGREAFF. CDR3 nucleotides: TGTGCCAGCAGCCGGACGACAGGGAGAGAAGCTTTCTTT. The genes are TRBV6-5 and TRBJ1-1; 7 nucleotides align to TRBD1. The V gene's germline CDR1 is MNHEY and CDR2 SVGAGI. V lost 6 bases to trimming and J lost 8 bases; unmatched junction nucleotides: 9. This CDR3 is 13 amino acids long.

This rearrangement joins TRBV7-3 to TRBJ2-1; D ambiguous. The CDR3 has 14 residues. The germline V and J ends were trimmed by 5 bases and 4 bases, with 12 bases remaining between them. Germline lookup yields CDR1 SGHTA and CDR2 FQGTGA. In DNA, the CDR3 is TGTGCCAGCAGCCCCGGCGGAGCGTACAATGAGCAGTTCTTC. Protein: CASSPGGAYNEQFF.

V usage is TRBV3-1 (or the pseudogene TRBV3-2) and J usage is TRBJ2-7, with 12 nucleotides matching TRBD2. CDR1 and CDR2 (germline): LGHDT, YNNKEL (reference sequence). This CDR3 comprises 20 residues. Trimming cost V 0 bases and J 0 bases; bases outside gene matches: 12. This CDR3 is CASSQEGRTSGGMLSYEQYF. For the CDR3, the DNA is TGTGCCAGCAGCCAAGAAGGGCGAACTAGCGGGGGGATGCTCTCCTACGAGCAGTACTTC.

The V gene is TRBV30, the J gene TRBJ2-5, with 9 bases lining up with TRBD2. CDR3 length: 17 amino acids. V gave up 2 bases and J gave up 3 bases; unmatched junction bases: 13. The germline gives CDR1 GTSNPN, CDR2 SVGIG (reference sequence). The CDR3 bases are TGTGCCTGGAGTAGCGGGGGGCCGTTTAAAACAGAAGAGACCCAGTACTTC. Protein sequence: CAWSSGGPFKTEETQYF.

This clone has just a few counts. V gene TRBV25-1 combines with J gene TRBJ2-3, with D perhaps matching TRBD1 (5 bases). The CDR3 runs 13 residues. The V end lost 3 bases, the J end lost 7 bases, and 11 bases lay between the germline ends. Looked up from germline, CDR1 is MGHDK and CDR2 is SYGVNS. The DNA for the CDR3 is TGTGCCAGCAGTGACCGTAACAGGAATACGCAGTATTTT. It encodes CASSDRNRNTQYF.

The chain has TRBV25-1 and TRBJ2-1; D might be TRBD1 (5 bases). This CDR3 comprises 11 residues. V was pared by 3 bases and J by 10 bases, with 7 bases between. Per germline, CDR1 MGHDK and CDR2 SYGVNS. The CDR3 DNA reads as TGTGCCAGCAGTGACTCAGGGGAGCAGTTCTTC. This sequence encodes CASSDSGEQFF.

The rearrangement joins TRBV6-5 to TRBJ1-1; TRBD1 matches 9 bases. The CDR3 has 14 residues. Germline V CDR1 and CDR2: MNHEY, SVGAGI. The V segment lost 6 bases and the J segment 11 bases; nucleotides outside the gene matches: 13. The CDR3, as DNA: TGTGCCAGCAGCCCAACTGGGACAGGGAATGGGGCTTTCTTT. Translation gives CASSPTGTGNGAFF.